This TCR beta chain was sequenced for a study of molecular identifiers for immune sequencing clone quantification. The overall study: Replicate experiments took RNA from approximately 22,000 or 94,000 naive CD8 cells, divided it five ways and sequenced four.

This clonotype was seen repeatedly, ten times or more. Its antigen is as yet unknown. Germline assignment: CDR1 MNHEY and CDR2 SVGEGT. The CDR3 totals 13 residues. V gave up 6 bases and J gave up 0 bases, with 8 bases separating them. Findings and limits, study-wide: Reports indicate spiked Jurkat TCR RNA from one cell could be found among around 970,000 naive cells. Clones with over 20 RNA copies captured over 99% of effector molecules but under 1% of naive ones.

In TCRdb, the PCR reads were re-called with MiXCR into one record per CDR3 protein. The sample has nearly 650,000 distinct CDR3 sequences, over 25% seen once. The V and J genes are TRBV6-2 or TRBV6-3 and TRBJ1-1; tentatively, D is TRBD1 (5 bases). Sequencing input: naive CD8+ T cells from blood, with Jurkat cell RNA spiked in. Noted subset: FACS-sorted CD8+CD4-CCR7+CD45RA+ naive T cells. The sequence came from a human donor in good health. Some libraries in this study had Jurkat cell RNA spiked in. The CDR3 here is CASSRALNTEAFF. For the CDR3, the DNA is TGTGCCAGCAGCAGGGCTCTGAACACTGAAGCTTTCTTT.